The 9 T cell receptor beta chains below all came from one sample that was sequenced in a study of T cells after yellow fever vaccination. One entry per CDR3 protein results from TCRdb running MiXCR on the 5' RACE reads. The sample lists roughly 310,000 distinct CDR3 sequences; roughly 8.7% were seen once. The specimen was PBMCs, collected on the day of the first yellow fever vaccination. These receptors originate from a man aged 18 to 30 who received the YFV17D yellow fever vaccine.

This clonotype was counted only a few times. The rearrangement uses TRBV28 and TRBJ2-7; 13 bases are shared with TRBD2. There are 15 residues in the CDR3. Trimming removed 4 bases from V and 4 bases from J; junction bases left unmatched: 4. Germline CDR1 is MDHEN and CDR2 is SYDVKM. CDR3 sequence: CASSYPGLAGYEQYF. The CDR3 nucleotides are TGTGCCAGCAGTTACCCGGGACTAGCGGGGTACGAGCAGTACTTC.

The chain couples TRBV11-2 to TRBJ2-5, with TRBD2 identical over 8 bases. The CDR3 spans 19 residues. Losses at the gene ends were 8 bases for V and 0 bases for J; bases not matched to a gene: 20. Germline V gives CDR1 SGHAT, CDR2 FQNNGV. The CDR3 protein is CASARGRTAGGLYQETQYF. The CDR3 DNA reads TGTGCCAGCGCCCGGGGGCGGACCGCGGGGGGATTGTACCAAGAGACCCAGTACTTC.

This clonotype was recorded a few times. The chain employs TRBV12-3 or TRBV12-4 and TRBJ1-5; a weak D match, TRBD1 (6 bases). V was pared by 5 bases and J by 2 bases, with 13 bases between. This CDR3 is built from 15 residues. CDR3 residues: CASSIQGNGNQPQHF. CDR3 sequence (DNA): TGTGCCAGCAGTATACAGGGTAACGGCAATCAGCCCCAGCATTTT.

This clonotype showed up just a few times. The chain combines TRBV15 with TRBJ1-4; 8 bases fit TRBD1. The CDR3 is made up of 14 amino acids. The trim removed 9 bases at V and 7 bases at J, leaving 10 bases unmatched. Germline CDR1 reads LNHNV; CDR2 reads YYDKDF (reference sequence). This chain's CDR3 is CATRQGLIFEKLFF. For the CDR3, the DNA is TGTGCCACTAGACAGGGGCTGATTTTTGAAAAACTGTTTTTT.

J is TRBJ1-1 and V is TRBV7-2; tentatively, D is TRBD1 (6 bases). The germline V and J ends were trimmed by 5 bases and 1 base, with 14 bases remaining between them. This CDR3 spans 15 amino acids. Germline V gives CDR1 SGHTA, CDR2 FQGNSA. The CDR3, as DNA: TGTGCCAGCAGCCCAGGACAGATTTCGAACACTGAAGCTTTCTTT. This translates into CASSPGQISNTEAFF.

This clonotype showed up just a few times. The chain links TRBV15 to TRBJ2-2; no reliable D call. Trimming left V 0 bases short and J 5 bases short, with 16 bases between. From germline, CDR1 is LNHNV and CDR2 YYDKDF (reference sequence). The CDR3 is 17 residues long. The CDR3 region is CATSREKLGFRTGELFF. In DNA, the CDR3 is TGTGCCACCAGCAGAGAAAAGCTCGGCTTCCGGACCGGGGAGCTGTTTTTT.

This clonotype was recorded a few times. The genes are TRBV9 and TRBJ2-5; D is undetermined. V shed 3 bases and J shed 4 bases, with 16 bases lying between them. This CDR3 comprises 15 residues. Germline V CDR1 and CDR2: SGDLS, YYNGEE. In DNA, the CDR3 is TGTGCCAGCAGCGCACAAGATCAAACTCGAGAGACCCAGTACTTC. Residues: CASSAQDQTRETQYF.

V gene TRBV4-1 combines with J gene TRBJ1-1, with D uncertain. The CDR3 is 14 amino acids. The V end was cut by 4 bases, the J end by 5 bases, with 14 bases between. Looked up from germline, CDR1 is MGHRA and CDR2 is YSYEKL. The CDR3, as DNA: TGCGCCAGCAGCCCAGAAGGCCTGAGGACTGAAGCTTTCTTT. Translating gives CASSPEGLRTEAFF.

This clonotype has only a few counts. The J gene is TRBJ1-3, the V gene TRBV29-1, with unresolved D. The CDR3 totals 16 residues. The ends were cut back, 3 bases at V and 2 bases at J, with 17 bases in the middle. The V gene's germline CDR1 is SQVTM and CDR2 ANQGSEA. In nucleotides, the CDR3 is TGCAGCGTTGACGGCGGGATGGGATTGACTGGAAACACCATATATTTT. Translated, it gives CSVDGGMGLTGNTIYF.